This is a list of T cell receptor beta chains from one sample in a study of beta chain features in type 1 diabetes. Data came from immunoSEQ multiplex PCR; TCRdb stores just in-frame clones and leaves some out. The sample has a few hundred thousand clones, 13% seen once. Sequenced input: naive CD4+ T cells from blood. The receptors derive from a woman aged 18-29 years with type 1 diabetes. The CDR3 runs from the conserved cysteine through the conserved F or W. Fields, in order: V gene, clone size, D gene, J gene, CDR3 DNA, CDR3 protein. A D gene is named only where the DNA matches it firmly. Clone size, where shown, is once, few, many, or a class for clones that have expanded.

v_gene: TRBV11-2
abundance: NA
d_gene: TRBD2
j_gene: TRBJ2-3
CDR3nt: TGTGCCAGCAGCTTGCGGGGAGGGAAAGATACGCAGTATTTT
CDR3aa: CASSLRGGKDTQYF

v_gene: TRBV27
abundance: few
d_gene: NA
j_gene: TRBJ1-1
CDR3nt: TGTGCCAGCAGTTCGCGGGGGGACACTGAAGCTTTCTTT
CDR3aa: CASSSRGDTEAFF

v_gene: TRBV5-1
abundance: few
d_gene: NA
j_gene: TRBJ2-5
CDR3nt: TGCGCCAGCAGCTTGGAACAGGGACCCGAGACCCAGTACTTC
CDR3aa: CASSLEQGPETQYF

v_gene: TRBV5-4
abundance: NA
d_gene: NA
j_gene: TRBJ2-4
CDR3nt: TGTGCCAGCAGCCGCGGACAACCGAACATTCAGTACTTC
CDR3aa: CASSRGQPNIQYF

v_gene: TRBV9
abundance: few
d_gene: NA
j_gene: TRBJ2-1
CDR3nt: TGTGCCAGCAGCGTATCCCTGGAGATCGGGCAGTTCTTC
CDR3aa: CASSVSLEIGQFF

v_gene: TRBV7-8
abundance: NA
d_gene: TRBD1
j_gene: TRBJ2-1
CDR3nt: TGTGCCAGCAGCCTCCGACAGGGTACCTACAATGAGCAGTTCTTC
CDR3aa: CASSLRQGTYNEQFF

v_gene: TRBV11-2
abundance: NA
d_gene: TRBD2
j_gene: TRBJ2-5
CDR3nt: TGTGCCAGCAGCTCCCAGATGGCGGGAGGTGAGACCCAGTACTTC
CDR3aa: CASSSQMAGGETQYF

v_gene: TRBV6-5
abundance: NA
d_gene: TRBD2
j_gene: TRBJ2-5
CDR3nt: TGTGCCAGCAGGGCGGGAGTGAGGGAGACCCAGTACTTC
CDR3aa: CASRAGVRETQYF

v_gene: TRBV5-4
abundance: few
d_gene: NA
j_gene: TRBJ1-1
CDR3nt: TGTGCCAGCAGCTCTGGTGCGGGGGACACTGAAGCTTTCTTT
CDR3aa: CASSSGAGDTEAFF

v_gene: TRBV5-4
abundance: few
d_gene: TRBD1
j_gene: TRBJ2-6
CDR3nt: TGTGCCAGCAGCCCCCGGGACAGACCTTCTGGGGCCAACGTCCTGACTTTC
CDR3aa: CASSPRDRPSGANVLTF

v_gene: TRBV30
abundance: NA
d_gene: NA
j_gene: TRBJ1-5
CDR3nt: TGTGCCTGGAGTGTAGGGGACACAACTTATCAGCCCCAGCATTTT
CDR3aa: CAWSVGDTTYQPQHF

v_gene: TRBV5-1
abundance: NA
d_gene: NA
j_gene: TRBJ2-7
CDR3nt: TGCGCCAGCAGGGGCGCCGGCGGAGGGTCCTACGAGCAGTACTTC
CDR3aa: CASRGAGGGSYEQYF

v_gene: TRBV6-5
abundance: NA
d_gene: TRBD2
j_gene: TRBJ2-7
CDR3nt: TGTGCCAGCAGTTCCCTAATAGCGGGAGACGGCGAGCAGTACTTC
CDR3aa: CASSSLIAGDGEQYF

v_gene: TRBV5-1
abundance: NA
d_gene: NA
j_gene: TRBJ2-1
CDR3nt: TGCGCCAGCAGCTTGCGTAGCGCCAACAATGAGCAGTTCTTC
CDR3aa: CASSLRSANNEQFF

v_gene: TRBV19
abundance: NA
d_gene: TRBD1
j_gene: TRBJ2-7
CDR3nt: TGTGCCAGTAGTATTGAGACAGGGCCCTACGAGCAGTACTTC
CDR3aa: CASSIETGPYEQYF

v_gene: TRBV29-1
abundance: many
d_gene: TRBD1
j_gene: TRBJ2-7
CDR3nt: TGCAGCGTTGGGACAGGGTTCGAGCAGTACTTC
CDR3aa: CSVGTGFEQYF

v_gene: TRBV30
abundance: NA
d_gene: TRBD1
j_gene: TRBJ1-5
CDR3nt: TGTGCCTGGAGTGTATCCAGGACAGGGGGTGCTAGCAATCAGCCCCAGCATTTT
CDR3aa: CAWSVSRTGGASNQPQHF

v_gene: TRBV7-9
abundance: NA
d_gene: NA
j_gene: TRBJ1-2
CDR3nt: TGTGCCAGCAGCTTAGCCTTCAGGGGTCCCCTACGGGGCTACACCTTC
CDR3aa: CASSLAFRGPLRGYTF

v_gene: TRBV5-4
abundance: NA
d_gene: TRBD2
j_gene: TRBJ2-1
CDR3nt: TGTGCCAGCAACGAGCGCGGGGGGGCGGGCAATGAGCAGTTCTTC
CDR3aa: CASNERGGAGNEQFF

v_gene: TRBV18
abundance: NA
d_gene: TRBD2
j_gene: TRBJ2-1
CDR3nt: TGTGCCAGCTCACCGGGATCGGGGGGGAACTCCTACAATGAGCAGTTCTTC
CDR3aa: CASSPGSGGNSYNEQFF

v_gene: TRBV7-9
abundance: NA
d_gene: NA
j_gene: TRBJ2-5
CDR3nt: TGTGCCAGCAGCTTAGAGCTGCTAGCCCTGAGGGTGGAGACCCAGTACTTC
CDR3aa: CASSLELLALRVETQYF

v_gene: TRBV5-1
abundance: NA
d_gene: NA
j_gene: TRBJ2-1
CDR3nt: TGCGCCAGCCTTTCAGAGGATAATGAGCAGTTCTTC
CDR3aa: CASLSEDNEQFF

v_gene: TRBV11-2
abundance: few
d_gene: NA
j_gene: TRBJ1-1
CDR3nt: TGTGCCAGCAGCTTAAGGGGGGGAAACACTGAAGCTTTCTTT
CDR3aa: CASSLRGGNTEAFF

v_gene: TRBV5-4
abundance: few
d_gene: TRBD1
j_gene: TRBJ1-2
CDR3nt: TGTGCCAGCAGCTGGGATACCAGGGGGCTCGGCTATGGCTACACCTTC
CDR3aa: CASSWDTRGLGYGYTF

v_gene: TRBV29-1
abundance: few
d_gene: TRBD2
j_gene: TRBJ2-3
CDR3nt: TGCAGCGTTGAACTCCTAGCGGGAGGGGCAGATACGCAGTATTTT
CDR3aa: CSVELLAGGADTQYF

v_gene: TRBV9
abundance: few
d_gene: TRBD2
j_gene: TRBJ2-3
CDR3nt: TGTGCCAGCAGCGTAGGACCTAGCGGAAGCACAGATACGCAGTATTTT
CDR3aa: CASSVGPSGSTDTQYF